One and the same sample provided the 24 T cell receptor beta chains below, sequenced in a study of blood T cell repertoires in COVID-19 (TCRdb year 2020). The protocol used for the library was the immunoSEQ multiplex PCR assay. In TCRdb, the immuneACCESS table is reduced to in-frame sequences with V and J assigned. These tables do not hold every clone; where another copy was compared, an unresolved V gene accounts for under half, and the others remain unexplained. The sample table holds some 240,000 clones, of which 65% to 90% were seen once. Of the sample, under 1.5% is held by the ten largest clones. The specimen was peripheral blood. These receptors all come from a woman aged 35 to 49 who had recovered from COVID-19.

The CDR3 is CASSLRGVANTGELFF. The CDR3 DNA reads TGTGCCAGCAGTTTAAGGGGTGTCGCGAACACCGGGGAGCTGTTTTTT. The rearrangement joins TRBV6-5 to TRBJ2-2; TRBD1 might be the D (5 bases). CDR1 MNHEY and CDR2 SVGAGI come from the germline V gene. With 4 bases removed from V and 0 bases from J, the gap between germline ends came to 12 bases. This CDR3 is 16 amino acids long.

V is TRBV4-3 and J is TRBJ2-7; 7 bases fit TRBD2. This CDR3 has 14 residues. Germline assignment: CDR1 LGHNA and CDR2 YSLEER. After removal of 0 bases from V and 4 bases from J, the junction contained 3 bases not matched to a gene. The chain's CDR3 is CASSQDTGGYEQYF. The CDR3 DNA follows: TGCGCCAGCAGCCAAGACACGGGAGGTTACGAGCAGTACTTC.

CDR3 residues: CASSQDLLAGGRNEQYF. CDR3 DNA: TGCGCCAGCAGCCAAGATCTTCTAGCGGGGGGCCGGAACGAGCAGTACTTC. The chain links TRBV4-3 to TRBJ2-7; 11 bases are a match to TRBD2. V lost 0 bases to trimming and J lost 5 bases; unmatched junction nucleotides: 9. The CDR3 is 17 amino acids. Germline CDR1 and CDR2: LGHNA and YSLEER.

This chain uses TRBV10-3 with TRBJ1-1; D gene ambiguous. Deletions cut 0 bases from V and 1 base from J, with 9 bases between. This CDR3 has 15 residues. The V gene's germline CDR1 is ENHRY and CDR2 SYGVKD. The CDR3 here is CAISESNLGNTEAFF. The DNA for the CDR3 is TGTGCCATCAGTGAGTCGAACCTCGGGAACACTGAAGCTTTCTTT.

The count of this clone is one. This chain uses TRBV19 with TRBJ2-2; perhaps TRBD1 as D (5 bases). Between the trimmed V and J ends, which lost 6 bases and 2 bases, there was a span of 16 bases. This CDR3 region has 16 residues. Germline assignment: CDR1 LNHDA and CDR2 SQIVND (reference sequence). CDR3 in amino acids: CASRQNTGVNTGELFF. In DNA form, the CDR3 reads TGTGCCAGTAGACAAAACACAGGAGTTAACACCGGGGAGCTGTTTTTT.

The table lists this clone with a count of one. The V and J genes are TRBV7-2 and TRBJ1-5; D call uncertain. The germline CDR1 and CDR2 sequences are SGHTA and FQGNSA. V lost 1 base and J lost 4, with 11 bases in between. The CDR3 is made up of 15 amino acids. CDR3 sequence: CASSLGGGLNQPQHF. CDR3 in DNA: TGTGCCAGCAGCTTAGGCGGAGGGCTAAATCAGCCCCAGCATTTT.

This sequence joins TRBV7-2 and TRBJ1-2; no clear D gene. The CDR3 extends over 15 amino acids. Trimming removed 1 base at V and 0 bases at J, with 9 bases between. CDR1 and CDR2 from the germline V gene are SGHTA and FQGNSA. The CDR3 coding sequence is TGTGCCAGCAGCTTAGGGGCGGGCCCTAACTATGGCTACACCTTC. Its translation: CASSLGAGPNYGYTF.

V is TRBV18 and J is TRBJ2-2, with D perhaps TRBD1 (5 bases). Germline lookup yields CDR1 KGHSH and CDR2 LQKENI. Trimming removed 3 bases from V and 0 bases from J, with 8 bases in between. The CDR3 consists of 15 residues. CDR3 loop: CASSPRVTNTGELFF. In nucleotides, the CDR3 is TGTGCCAGCTCACCCAGGGTAACGAACACCGGGGAGCTGTTTTTT.

CDR3 amino acids: CASKGSSEADTQYF. The CDR3 DNA reads TGTGCCTCCAAGGGTTCTAGCGAGGCAGATACGCAGTATTTT. V usage is TRBV2 and J usage is TRBJ2-3; tentative D call: TRBD2 (6 bases). Trimming took 11 bases from V and 4 from J, leaving 19 bases between them. The CDR3 spans 14 residues. Germline V gene lookup returns CDR1 SNHLY and CDR2 FYNNEI.

The genes are TRBV28 and TRBJ1-2; D is ambiguous. CDR3 length equals 13 residues. Deletions cut 3 bases from V and 7 bases from J, with 12 bases between. The V gene's germline CDR1 is MDHEN and CDR2 SYDVKM. CDR3 region: CASSFEVSSGYTF. In nucleotides, the CDR3 is TGTGCCAGCAGTTTCGAGGTTTCAAGTGGCTACACCTTC.

A few counts support this clone. The chain carries TRBV4-3 and TRBJ1-4, with 8 bases that match TRBD1. This CDR3 has 15 residues. The V segment lost 2 bases and the J segment 8 bases; nucleotides outside the gene matches: 7. Germline V gene lookup returns CDR1 LGHNA and CDR2 YSLEER. CDR3 amino acids: CASSQSGQGTEKLFF. CDR3 bases: TGCGCCAGCAGCCAATCAGGACAGGGTACCGAAAAACTGTTTTTT.

This clone has only a few counts. The chain is built from TRBV7-9 and TRBJ1-1; D remains ambiguous. V dropped 7 bases and J dropped 3 bases, with 18 bases sitting between them. Germline CDR1 reads SEHNR; CDR2 reads FQNEAQ (reference sequence). The length of the CDR3 is 15 residues. CDR3 sequence (DNA): TGTGCCAGCAAACCGGAGGGCCCGGGTTACACTGAAGCTTTCTTT. This codes for CASKPEGPGYTEAFF.

CDR3 sequence (DNA): TGTGCCAGCGAAACCGTTACAGGGGCCTACGAGCAGTACTTC. Translating it yields CASETVTGAYEQYF. The rearrangement joins TRBV5-5 to TRBJ2-7, with TRBD1 matching 7 bases. V gave up 7 bases and J gave up 2 bases; unmatched junction bases: 9. This CDR3 has 14 amino acids. Germline CDR1 reads SGHKS; CDR2 reads YYEKEE (reference sequence).

V usage is TRBV6-2 or TRBV6-3 and J usage is TRBJ1-5; D might be TRBD1 (6 bases). Trimming removed 2 bases from V and 4 bases from J, with 15 bases in between. The CDR3 runs 16 residues. Germline assignment: CDR1 MNHEY and CDR2 SVGEGT. CDR3 nucleotides: TGTGCCAGCAGTTACGCACCAGGGGCTGGAAATCAGCCCCAGCATTTT. It encodes CASSYAPGAGNQPQHF.

The CDR3, as DNA: TGCAGTGCCATTAGTAATACGCAGTATTTT. It codes for CSAISNTQYF. V and J are TRBV20-1 and TRBJ2-3; D gene ambiguous. This CDR3 has 10 amino acids. The germline gives CDR1 DFQATT, CDR2 SNEGSKA (reference sequence). V was cut by 6 bases and J by 7 bases, with 8 bases left in between.

This chain links TRBV2 with TRBJ2-7; 10 bases align to TRBD1. V lost 4 bases and J lost 3; bases outside the gene matches: 6. The CDR3 has 15 residues. The germline V gene encodes CDR1 SNHLY and CDR2 FYNNEI. The CDR3 sequence: CASSGQTGGIYEQYF. The CDR3 nucleotides are TGTGCCAGCAGTGGTCAGACAGGGGGCATCTACGAGCAGTACTTC.

The chain carries TRBV5-1 and TRBJ2-1, with no clear D. This CDR3 has 13 residues. V dropped 0 bases and J dropped 6 bases, with 7 bases sitting between them. Germline loops: CDR1 SGHRS, CDR2 YFSETQ. The CDR3 DNA sequence: TGCGCCAGCAGCTTGGGACTTTCCAATGAGCAGTTCTTC. This sequence encodes CASSLGLSNEQFF.

This chain connects TRBV6-5 to TRBJ1-1, with D possibly matching TRBD1 (6 bases). Trimming left V 7 bases short and J 10 bases short, with 16 bases between. This CDR3 is built from 12 residues. CDR1 and CDR2 from the germline V gene are MNHEY and SVGAGI. The CDR3 sequence is CASIGQPSRAFF. CDR3 DNA sequence: TGTGCCAGCATTGGACAGCCTTCGCGAGCTTTCTTT.

The chain employs TRBV2 and TRBJ2-4; TRBD1 is a possible D gene (5 bases). The V gene's germline CDR1 is SNHLY and CDR2 FYNNEI. The CDR3 contains 16 residues. V was shortened by 7 bases and J by 0 bases, with 16 bases between the two germline ends. The CDR3 region has the DNA TGTGCCAGCAAAGGGGCGATAAGATTAGCCAAAAACATTCAGTACTTC. The encoded protein is CASKGAIRLAKNIQYF.

The chain recombines TRBV27 with TRBJ2-3; no reliable D call. Trimming took off 5 bases at V and 2 bases at J, with 8 bases between the two ends. Per the germline V gene, CDR1 is MNHEY and CDR2 is SMNVEV (reference sequence). The CDR3 contains 13 residues. CDR3: CASSPVFTDTQYF. The CDR3 coding sequence is TGTGCCAGCAGTCCGGTCTTCACAGATACGCAGTATTTT.

The genes are TRBV7-9 and TRBJ1-6; tentatively, D is TRBD1 (6 bases). CDR1 is SEHNR, CDR2 FQNEAQ, per germline (reference sequence). The CDR3 contains 14 residues. V was clipped by 3 bases and J by 5 bases, with 8 bases between them. CDR3 sequence: CASSFEGDNSPLHF. CDR3 DNA sequence: TGTGCCAGCAGCTTCGAGGGGGATAATTCACCCCTCCACTTT.

The rearrangement uses TRBV28 and TRBJ1-2; 7 nucleotides agree with TRBD1. The germline V gene has CDR1 MDHEN and CDR2 SYDVKM. This CDR3 has 13 residues. J gave up 6 bases and V 9 bases, and 10 bases lay outside the gene matches. The CDR3 DNA reads as TGTGCCAGTGATCAGGGGGAAGTAAATGGCTACACCTTC. Translated, it gives CASDQGEVNGYTF.

The chain is built from TRBV7-2 and TRBJ1-6; D remains unclear. With 3 bases removed from V and 6 bases from J, the gap between germline ends came to 3 bases. Germline assignment: CDR1 SGHTA and CDR2 FQGNSA. There are 12 residues in the CDR3. The CDR3 spells CASSFSNSPLHF. CDR3 coding DNA: TGTGCCAGCAGCTTCAGTAATTCACCCCTCCACTTT.

The V and J genes are TRBV6-5 and TRBJ1-3; D is ambiguous. Germline V gene lookup returns CDR1 MNHEY and CDR2 SVGAGI. The CDR3 contains 14 residues. V gave up 7 bases and J gave up 2 bases, with 12 bases separating them. CDR3 loop: CASIGPETGNTIYF. The CDR3 nucleotides are TGTGCCAGCATAGGTCCGGAGACTGGAAACACCATATATTTT.